This T cell receptor (beta chain) emerged from a study of T cell responses to AZD1222 COVID-19 vaccine. TCRdb's table, derived via immunoSEQ multiplex PCR, lists solely in-frame clones and lacks some. The table shows about 82,000 clones, with 85% to 95% occurring only once. Details on this clone: Its matching antigen is unknown. The same CDR3 can be traced to other DNA sequences in this sample.

Study outcomes and limitations: Spike-specific TCR repertoires showed rising breadth and depth after two AZD1222 doses. As reported, nearly half of all spike-specific TCRs target variant regions that are unmutated.

The CDR3 runs 13 residues. Germline-derived CDR1 and CDR2 are MNHNS and SASEGT. V gave up 2 bases and J gave up 4 bases, with 8 bases separating them. The J gene is TRBJ1-2, the V gene TRBV6-1; D remains unclear. Sequenced material: peripheral blood, taken on day 0 of AZD1222 vaccination. This TCR derives from an adult in good health. As DNA, the CDR3 is TGTGCCAGCAGTGAAAACAGAGTCTATGGCTACACCTTC. Its translation is CASSENRVYGYTF.